The rows below give T cell receptor beta chains drawn from one sample of a study of identical twins. MiXCR, applied by TCRdb to the 5' RACE reads, yields one record per CDR3 protein. The table shows hundreds of thousands of distinct CDR3 sequences, with 12% occurring only once. This sample also belongs to another study, concerning yellow fever vaccine responses in identical twins.

Material for sequencing was CD8+ T cells sorted from blood. These receptors came from a woman aged 18-35 years in good health. Each CDR3 is given with its conserved first and last residue. Each record gives: clone size, V gene, J gene, D gene, CDR3 protein, CDR3 DNA. A D gene is named only where the DNA matches it firmly. Size values are once, few and many counts, or a class for expanded clones, and some rows have none.

clone size: .
V gene: TRBV7-6
J gene: TRBJ1-1
D gene: .
CDR3 protein: CASSGGVSTEAFF
CDR3 DNA: TGTGCCAGCAGCGGGGGGGTGTCCACTGAAGCTTTCTTT

clone size: .
V gene: TRBV27
J gene: TRBJ2-1
D gene: .
CDR3 protein: CASSQGGPSYNEQFF
CDR3 DNA: TGTGCCAGCAGCCAGGGGGGTCCCTCCTACAATGAGCAGTTCTTC

clone size: .
V gene: TRBV7-8
J gene: TRBJ2-2
D gene: .
CDR3 protein: CASSLDRAGWRTGELFF
CDR3 DNA: TGTGCCAGCAGCTTAGATCGGGCAGGGTGGCGTACCGGGGAGCTGTTTTTT

clone size: .
V gene: TRBV10-3
J gene: TRBJ1-2
D gene: .
CDR3 protein: CAISESGRNYGYTF
CDR3 DNA: TGTGCCATCAGTGAGTCCGGCAGGAACTATGGCTACACCTTC

clone size: .
V gene: TRBV28
J gene: TRBJ1-1
D gene: .
CDR3 protein: CASRDLHGNTEAFF
CDR3 DNA: TGTGCCAGCAGGGACCTCCACGGGAACACTGAAGCTTTCTTT

clone size: few
V gene: TRBV6-5
J gene: TRBJ1-1
D gene: .
CDR3 protein: CASSYGAANTEAFF
CDR3 DNA: TGTGCCAGCAGTTACGGGGCAGCGAACACTGAAGCTTTCTTT

clone size: .
V gene: TRBV2
J gene: TRBJ2-1
D gene: .
CDR3 protein: CASSDFSGGRVNEQFF
CDR3 DNA: TGTGCCAGCAGTGATTTCTCTGGAGGGCGGGTTAATGAGCAGTTCTTC

clone size: few
V gene: TRBV29-1
J gene: TRBJ2-1
D gene: TRBD2
CDR3 protein: CSVATGLAGWEQFF
CDR3 DNA: TGCAGCGTTGCTACGGGACTAGCGGGATGGGAGCAGTTCTTC

clone size: few
V gene: TRBV2
J gene: TRBJ2-1
D gene: .
CDR3 protein: CASSGRLNEQFF
CDR3 DNA: TGTGCCAGCAGCGGACGTCTTAATGAGCAGTTCTTC

clone size: .
V gene: TRBV6-5
J gene: TRBJ2-7
D gene: TRBD2
CDR3 protein: CASSLLAETDEQYF
CDR3 DNA: TGTGCCAGCAGTCTACTAGCGGAAACGGACGAGCAGTACTTC

clone size: few
V gene: TRBV20-1
J gene: TRBJ2-1
D gene: TRBD2
CDR3 protein: CSARDVPAGINEQFF
CDR3 DNA: TGCAGTGCTAGAGATGTCCCAGCGGGGATCAATGAGCAGTTCTTC

clone size: few
V gene: TRBV7-9
J gene: TRBJ2-1
D gene: .
CDR3 protein: CASSLAGRNNEQFF
CDR3 DNA: TGTGCCAGCAGCTTAGCGGGCAGGAACAATGAGCAGTTCTTC

clone size: .
V gene: TRBV11-3
J gene: TRBJ2-1
D gene: .
CDR3 protein: CASSLDIGGEQFF
CDR3 DNA: TGTGCCAGCAGCTTAGATATCGGCGGGGAGCAGTTCTTC

clone size: many
V gene: TRBV12-3/TRBV12-4
J gene: TRBJ1-4
D gene: .
CDR3 protein: CASSSRTATYNEKLFF
CDR3 DNA: TGTGCCAGCAGTTCCCGGACAGCCACCTATAATGAAAAACTGTTTTTT

clone size: .
V gene: TRBV20-1
J gene: TRBJ2-1
D gene: .
CDR3 protein: CTQRAGAYNEQFF
CDR3 DNA: TGCACGCAGAGGGCGGGGGCATACAATGAGCAGTTCTTC

clone size: .
V gene: TRBV7-9
J gene: TRBJ1-4
D gene: TRBD1
CDR3 protein: CASEGDSFTSEKLFF
CDR3 DNA: TGTGCCAGCGAGGGGGACAGTTTTACTTCTGAAAAACTGTTTTTT

clone size: .
V gene: TRBV27
J gene: TRBJ2-7
D gene: .
CDR3 protein: CASSPFDREVNEQYF
CDR3 DNA: TGTGCCAGCAGTCCCTTCGACAGGGAGGTCAACGAGCAGTACTTC

clone size: few
V gene: TRBV14
J gene: TRBJ2-1
D gene: TRBD2
CDR3 protein: CASSQEFSGKDNEQFF
CDR3 DNA: TGTGCCAGCAGCCAGGAGTTTAGCGGGAAGGACAATGAGCAGTTCTTC

clone size: few
V gene: TRBV7-9
J gene: TRBJ2-5
D gene: TRBD2
CDR3 protein: CASSLRTSGSLETQYF
CDR3 DNA: TGTGCCAGCAGCCTCCGGACTAGCGGGAGTTTGGAGACCCAGTACTTC

clone size: few
V gene: TRBV5-6
J gene: TRBJ2-1
D gene: TRBD2
CDR3 protein: CASSRGLAGAHLAAEQFF
CDR3 DNA: TGTGCCAGCAGCCGGGGACTAGCGGGGGCCCACCTAGCTGCTGAGCAGTTCTTC

clone size: .
V gene: TRBV29-1
J gene: TRBJ2-7
D gene: .
CDR3 protein: CSVESGQPGAGGSYEQYF
CDR3 DNA: TGCAGCGTTGAATCGGGACAGCCCGGAGCCGGGGGATCCTACGAGCAGTACTTC

clone size: many
V gene: TRBV20-1
J gene: TRBJ1-6
D gene: TRBD1
CDR3 protein: CSALVQGAGSSPLHF
CDR3 DNA: TGCAGTGCTCTAGTACAGGGGGCCGGGAGTTCACCCCTCCACTTT

clone size: few
V gene: TRBV2
J gene: TRBJ2-2
D gene: TRBD2
CDR3 protein: CASTRGVNTGELFF
CDR3 DNA: TGTGCCAGCACCCGGGGGGTGAACACCGGGGAGCTGTTTTTT

clone size: .
V gene: TRBV7-8
J gene: TRBJ1-5
D gene: .
CDR3 protein: CASSLRSGTRPQHF
CDR3 DNA: TGTGCCAGCAGCTTACGGTCAGGGACCCGTCCCCAGCATTTT

clone size: .
V gene: TRBV6-5
J gene: TRBJ2-1
D gene: .
CDR3 protein: CASSSWRGFDNEQFF
CDR3 DNA: TGTGCCAGCAGTTCTTGGAGAGGGTTCGACAATGAGCAGTTCTTC

clone size: many
V gene: TRBV5-1
J gene: TRBJ2-1
D gene: .
CDR3 protein: CASSEQVNEQFF
CDR3 DNA: TGCGCCAGCAGCGAGCAGGTCAATGAGCAGTTCTTC

clone size: .
V gene: TRBV2
J gene: TRBJ2-3
D gene: .
CDR3 protein: CASRTSPPWRYF
CDR3 DNA: TGTGCCAGCAGAACTAGTCCACCATGGCGGTATTTT

clone size: .
V gene: TRBV15
J gene: TRBJ2-7
D gene: TRBD1
CDR3 protein: CATGQGGLEQYF
CDR3 DNA: TGTGCCACCGGACAGGGGGGGTTAGAGCAGTACTTC

clone size: few
V gene: TRBV6-1
J gene: TRBJ2-4
D gene: TRBD1
CDR3 protein: CASIPDRDGNIQYF
CDR3 DNA: TGTGCCAGCATACCGGACAGGGACGGTAACATTCAGTACTTC